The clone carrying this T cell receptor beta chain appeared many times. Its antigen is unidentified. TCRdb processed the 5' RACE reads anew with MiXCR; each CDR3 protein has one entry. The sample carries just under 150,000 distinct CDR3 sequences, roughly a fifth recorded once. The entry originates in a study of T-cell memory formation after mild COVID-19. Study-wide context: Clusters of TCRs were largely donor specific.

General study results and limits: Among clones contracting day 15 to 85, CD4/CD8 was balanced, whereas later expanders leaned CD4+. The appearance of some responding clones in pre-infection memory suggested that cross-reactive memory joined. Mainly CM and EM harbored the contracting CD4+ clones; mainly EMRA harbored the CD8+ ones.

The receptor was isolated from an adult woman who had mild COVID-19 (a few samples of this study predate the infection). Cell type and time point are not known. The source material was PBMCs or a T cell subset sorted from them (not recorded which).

CDR3 coding DNA: TGTGCCAGCAGCCCCCGCAGGCGCGGGGGAACAGATACGCAGTATTTT. Amino acids: CASSPRRRGGTDTQYF. The chain couples TRBV7-8 to TRBJ2-3, with 7 nucleotides matching TRBD2. CDR3 size: 16 residues. The junction had 11 bases not matched to a gene; V was cut back by 5 bases and J by 3 bases. Germline CDR1 is SGHVS and CDR2 is FQNEAQ.